This TCR beta chain comes out of a study of T cell responses to AZD1222 COVID-19 vaccine (dated by TCRdb to the early 2020s). Study-wide context: Because spike-specific TCR depth and breadth did not differ between the two schedules, AZD1222 recipients who got a second dose at roughly 4 weeks were pooled with those who got a second dose at roughly 12 weeks. Trial participants were enrolled by age into subgroups of 18-55, 56-69 and 70-plus years, and about 150, 27 and 61 TCR-sequenced participants, respectively, were included in these subgroups. A total of over 230 trial participants underwent TCR sequencing, of whom roughly 210 had received two doses of AZD1222 and some 25 had received two doses of the MenACWY control vaccine.

The junction shows trimming of 7 bases on V and 15 bases on J, and the gene matches do not reach 15 bases of it. CDR3 length: 13 amino acids, cysteine to phenylalanine. CDR3 DNA only is kept here, 39 bases in frame from base 1. The germline V gene supplies CDR1 MDHEN and CDR2 SYDVKM. Here is what the overall study found, with its caveats: Reportedly, close to half of the unique spike-specific TCRs recognized epitopes lying outside the regions that are mutated in the B.1.351 and B.1.1.7 variants. In the small 56-69-year group, the increase in depth fell short of significance, most likely because of low power. Conclusions about previously exposed vaccinees are limited because only five to seven AZD1222 recipients were SARS-CoV-2 seropositive at baseline. The whole spike protein was spanned by vaccine-associated CD4 TCRs, and dominant responses were seen in regions 160-218 and 743-854. No day 14 peak-response samples were available, so repertoires were characterized only after the peak T cell response. Participants were mostly white British, with more females than males. The authors suggested clonal diversity may have been underestimated. After two AZD1222 doses, both the breadth and the depth of spike-specific TCRs were significantly higher than at day 0 and than in MenACWY recipients.

The CDR3 regions of human TCRbeta chains were subjected to immunosequencing. For the original study's pipeline: Repertoire TCRs were checked for matches against a reference library of SARS-CoV-2-specific TCRs that had been generated using the MIRA antigen-specificity platform. Breadth was defined as the fraction of unique TCRs that were SARS-CoV-2-associated, and depth was defined as the fraction of total T cells that were SARS-CoV-2-associated. Each spike-specific TCR was assigned to its reactive spike region and to a CD4 or CD8 class using the MIRA data. Log10-transformed breadth and depth values were compared by one-way ANOVA with Sidak's multiple comparisons tests. In its TCRdb copy, this immuneACCESS table keeps in-frame sequences only and misses some clones. Where compared with another copy, unresolved V genes explain less than half of these, and the others have no known cause. V and J calls and clone size are those listed in that table; D and trimming were worked out from the DNA. The sample has 160,000 or so clones on record, 75% to 95% of them singletons. The leading ten clones occupy approximately 4.7% of the sample.

The time point label of this sample denotes: baseline before first vaccination. The vaccinee samples were drawn from two UK trials, COV001 and COV002, one of which was a single-blind randomized controlled phase 2/3 trial testing AZD1222 (ChAdOx1 nCoV-19) in healthy adults. Trial participant PBMC samples were collected at day 0 and day 28 after the second dose for TCRbeta chain sequencing. Comments on this clone: Its antigen is unknown. Base qualities are not provided; no much larger clone lies one nucleotide away.

The receptor's source is an adult in good health. Here the sequenced sample was peripheral blood, taken on day 0 of AZD1222 vaccination. The receptor chain draws on TRBV28 and TRBJ2-1, with 7 bases aligning to TRBD2. The nucleotides are TGTGCCAGCACCAACGGACTAGAGGGTTTTTGGTTCTTC. Translated, it gives CASTNGLEGFWFF.